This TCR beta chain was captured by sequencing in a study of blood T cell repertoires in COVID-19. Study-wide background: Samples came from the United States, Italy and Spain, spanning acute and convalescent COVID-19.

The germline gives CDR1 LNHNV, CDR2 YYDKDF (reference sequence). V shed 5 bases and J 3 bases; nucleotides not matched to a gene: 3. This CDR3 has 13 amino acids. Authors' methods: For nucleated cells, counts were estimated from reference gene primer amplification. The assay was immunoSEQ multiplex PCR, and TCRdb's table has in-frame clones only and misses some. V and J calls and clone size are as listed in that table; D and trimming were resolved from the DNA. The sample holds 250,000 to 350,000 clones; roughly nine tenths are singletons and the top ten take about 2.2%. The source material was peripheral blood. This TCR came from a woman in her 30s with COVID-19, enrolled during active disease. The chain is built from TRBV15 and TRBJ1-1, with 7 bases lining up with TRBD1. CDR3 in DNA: TGTGCCACCAGCCCGACAGGGTACACTGAAGCTTTCTTT. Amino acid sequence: CATSPTGYTEAFF.